This TCR beta chain was observed in a study of blood T cell repertoires in COVID-19. Germline V lookup: CDR1 SGHNT, CDR2 YYREEE (reference sequence). This CDR3 has 15 amino acids. Losses at the gene ends were 4 bases for V and 0 bases for J; bases not matched to a gene: 2. Per the original methods: Nucleated cell number was recorded as an estimate derived from reference gene primer amplification. TCRdb keeps only in-frame clones here, not all; method: immunoSEQ multiplex PCR. The D gene and trimming were derived from the DNA, and the V and J assignments and clone size from that table. The table shows around 140,000 clones, with around 86% occurring only once.

This receptor was obtained from an elderly man with acute or convalescent COVID-19. Sequencing used peripheral blood. The rearrangement uses TRBV5-4 and TRBJ2-1, with 9 bases matching TRBD2. Here the CDR3 reads CASSKAGGSYNEQFF. In DNA, the CDR3 is TGTGCCAGCAGCAAAGCGGGGGGCTCCTACAATGAGCAGTTCTTC.